This TCR beta chain came from a study of blood T cell repertoires in COVID-19. Trimming shortened V by 2 bases and J by 3 bases, and 13 bases separated the two germline ends. The CDR3 is made up of 15 amino acids. The germline V gene has CDR1 SGHRS and CDR2 YFSETQ. It was during active infection that Seattle patients were enrolled and then longitudinally followed. Using immunoSEQ multiplex PCR, the repertoire was profiled, and TCRdb retains in-frame clones only, with some absent. The sample has some 200,000 clones; almost 85% are singletons. The chain carries TRBV5-1 and TRBJ2-3, with D maybe TRBD2 (6 bases). The receptor was derived from a woman aged 70-85 years with COVID-19, enrolled during active disease. Sequences were obtained from peripheral blood. CDR3 sequence reads: CASSLLASVTDTQYF. Here the CDR3 DNA reads TGCGCCAGCAGCTTACTAGCCTCGGTTACAGATACGCAGTATTTT.